This T cell receptor (beta chain) was documented in a study of T cell changes during pregnancy in multiple sclerosis. TCRdb's table, derived via immunoSEQ multiplex PCR, lists solely in-frame clones and lacks some. The sample lists 100,000 or so clones, almost 95% occurring once. This TCR was sampled from a female donor with multiple sclerosis, enrolled in a pregnancy study. The specimen was peripheral blood, collected before pregnancy.

In DNA form, the CDR3 reads TGCGCCAGCAGGCAAACGGAGTCCGGGGTAACCTACGAGCAGTACTTC. Its protein is CASRQTESGVTYEQYF. This chain uses TRBV4-1 with TRBJ2-7, with a tentative D call TRBD2 (5 bases). The CDR3 spans 16 residues. V lost 6 bases, J lost 2 bases, and 20 bases lay in between. The germline V gene encodes CDR1 MGHRA and CDR2 YSYEKL.